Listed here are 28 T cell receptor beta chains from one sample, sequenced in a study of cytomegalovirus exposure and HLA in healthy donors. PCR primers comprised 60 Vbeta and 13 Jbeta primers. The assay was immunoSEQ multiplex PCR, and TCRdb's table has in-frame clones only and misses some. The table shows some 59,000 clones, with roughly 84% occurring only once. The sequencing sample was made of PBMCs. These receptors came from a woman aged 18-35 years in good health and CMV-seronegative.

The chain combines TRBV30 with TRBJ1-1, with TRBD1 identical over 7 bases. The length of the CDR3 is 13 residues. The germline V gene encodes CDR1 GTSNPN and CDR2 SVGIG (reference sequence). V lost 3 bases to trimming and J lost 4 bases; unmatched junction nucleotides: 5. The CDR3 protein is CAWRAQGVTEAFF. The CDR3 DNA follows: TGTGCCTGGAGAGCCCAGGGGGTCACTGAAGCTTTCTTT.

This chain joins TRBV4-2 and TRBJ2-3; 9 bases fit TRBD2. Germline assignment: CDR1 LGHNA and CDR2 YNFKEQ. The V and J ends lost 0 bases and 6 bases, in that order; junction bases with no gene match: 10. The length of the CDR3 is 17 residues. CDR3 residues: CASSQDRAGGPADTQYF. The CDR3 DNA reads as TGTGCCAGCAGCCAAGATCGGGCGGGAGGGCCGGCGGATACGCAGTATTTT.

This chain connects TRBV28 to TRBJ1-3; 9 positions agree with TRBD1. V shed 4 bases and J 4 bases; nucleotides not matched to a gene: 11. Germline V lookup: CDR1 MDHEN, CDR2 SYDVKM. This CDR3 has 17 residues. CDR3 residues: CASSSEQGALGGNTIYF. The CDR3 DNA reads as TGTGCCAGCAGTTCCGAACAGGGGGCGCTTGGGGGAAACACCATATATTTT.

The CDR3 coding sequence is TGTGCCAGCAGTTCCCCGGACACGAGTGCCACTGAAGCTTTCTTT. This codes for CASSSPDTSATEAFF. This sequence joins TRBV6-6 and TRBJ1-1, with TRBD1 as a possible D gene (5 bases). V was pared by 4 bases and J by 4 bases, with 16 bases between. From germline, CDR1 is MNHNY and CDR2 SVGAGI (reference sequence). The CDR3 is 15 amino acids.

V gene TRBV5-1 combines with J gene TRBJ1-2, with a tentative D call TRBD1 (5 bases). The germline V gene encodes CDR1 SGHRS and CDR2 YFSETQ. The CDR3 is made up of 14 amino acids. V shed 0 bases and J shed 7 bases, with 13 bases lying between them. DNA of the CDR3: TGCGCCAGCAGCTTGGATGGAGGGACCGGTGGCTACACCTTC. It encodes CASSLDGGTGGYTF.

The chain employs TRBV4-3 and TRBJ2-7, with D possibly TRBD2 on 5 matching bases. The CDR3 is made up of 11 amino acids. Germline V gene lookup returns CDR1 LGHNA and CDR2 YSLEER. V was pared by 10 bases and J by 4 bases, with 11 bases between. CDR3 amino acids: CATARGYEQYF. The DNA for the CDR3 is TGCGCCACCGCGAGAGGGTACGAGCAGTACTTC.

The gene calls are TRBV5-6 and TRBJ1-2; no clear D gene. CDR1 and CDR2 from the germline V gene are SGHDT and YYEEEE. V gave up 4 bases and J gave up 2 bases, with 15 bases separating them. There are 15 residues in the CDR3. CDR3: CASSPYAGANYGYTF. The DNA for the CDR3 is TGTGCCAGCAGCCCCTATGCGGGCGCAAACTATGGCTACACCTTC. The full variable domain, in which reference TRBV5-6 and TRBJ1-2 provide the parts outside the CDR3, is DAGVTQSPTHLIKTRGQQVTLRCSPKSGHDTVSWYQQALGQGPQFIFQYYEEEERQRGNFPDRFSGHQFPNYSSELNVNALLLGDSALYLCASSPYAGANYGYTFGSGTRLTVV.

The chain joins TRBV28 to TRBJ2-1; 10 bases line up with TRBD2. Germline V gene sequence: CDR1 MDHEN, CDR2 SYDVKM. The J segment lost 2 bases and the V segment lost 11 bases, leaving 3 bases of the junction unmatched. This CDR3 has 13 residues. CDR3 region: CAGAGGPYNEQFF. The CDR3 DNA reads TGTGCCGGAGCGGGAGGGCCCTACAATGAGCAGTTCTTC. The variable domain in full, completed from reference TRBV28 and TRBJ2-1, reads DVKVTQSSRYLVKRTGEKVFLECVQDMDHENMFWYRQDPGLGLRLIYFSYDVKMKEKGDIPEGYSVSREKKERFSLILESASTNQTSMYLCAGAGGPYNEQFFGPGTRLTVL.

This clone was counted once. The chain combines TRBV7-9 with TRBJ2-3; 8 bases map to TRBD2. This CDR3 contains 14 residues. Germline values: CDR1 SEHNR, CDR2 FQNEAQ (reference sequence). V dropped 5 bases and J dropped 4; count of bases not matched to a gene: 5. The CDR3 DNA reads TGTGCCAGCAGCCCCGGGAGGGCCGCAGATACGCAGTATTTT. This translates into CASSPGRAADTQYF.

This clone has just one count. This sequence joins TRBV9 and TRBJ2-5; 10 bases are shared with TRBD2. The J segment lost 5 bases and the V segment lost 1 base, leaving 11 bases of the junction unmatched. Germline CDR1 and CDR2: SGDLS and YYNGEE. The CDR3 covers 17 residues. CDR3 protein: CASSVRASGSYEETQYF. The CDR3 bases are TGTGCCAGCAGCGTAAGGGCTAGCGGGAGTTATGAGGAGACCCAGTACTTC. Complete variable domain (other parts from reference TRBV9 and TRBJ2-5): DSGVTQTPKHLITATGQRVTLRCSPRSGDLSVYWYQQSLDQGLQFLIQYYNGEERAKGNILERFSAQQFPDLHSELNLSSLELGDSALYFCASSVRASGSYEETQYFGPGTRLLVL.

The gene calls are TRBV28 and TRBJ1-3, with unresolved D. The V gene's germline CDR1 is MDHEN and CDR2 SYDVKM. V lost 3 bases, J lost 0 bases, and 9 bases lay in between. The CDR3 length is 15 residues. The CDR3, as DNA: TGTGCCAGCAGTTTTGGCACCCTCTCTGGAAACACCATATATTTT. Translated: CASSFGTLSGNTIYF.

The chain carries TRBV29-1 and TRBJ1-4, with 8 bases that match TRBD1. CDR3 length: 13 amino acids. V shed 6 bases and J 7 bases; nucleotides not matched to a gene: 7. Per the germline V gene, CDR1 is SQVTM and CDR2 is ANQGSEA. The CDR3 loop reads CSVHRGDSEKLFF. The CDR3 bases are TGCAGCGTCCACAGGGGGGATAGTGAAAAACTGTTTTTT.

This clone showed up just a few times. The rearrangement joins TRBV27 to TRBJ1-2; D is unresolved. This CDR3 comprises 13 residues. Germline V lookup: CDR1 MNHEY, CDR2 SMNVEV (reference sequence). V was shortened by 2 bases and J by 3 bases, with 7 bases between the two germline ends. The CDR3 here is CASSLRGDYGYTF. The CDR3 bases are TGTGCCAGCAGTTTACGAGGTGACTATGGCTACACCTTC.

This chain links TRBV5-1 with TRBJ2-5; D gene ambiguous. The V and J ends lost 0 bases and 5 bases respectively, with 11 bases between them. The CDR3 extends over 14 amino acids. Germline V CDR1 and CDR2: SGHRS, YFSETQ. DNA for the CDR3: TGCGCCAGCAGCTTGGACAGATATGGGGAGACCCAGTACTTC. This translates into CASSLDRYGETQYF.

CDR3 in DNA: TGCGCCAGACCGCCTACTCCGGCTTTCTTT. Its translation: CARPPTPAFF. This chain joins TRBV10-1 and TRBJ1-1; D ambiguous. Per germline, CDR1 WNHNN and CDR2 SYGVQD (reference sequence). The CDR3 covers 10 residues. V shed 9 bases and J shed 11 bases, with 13 bases lying between them.

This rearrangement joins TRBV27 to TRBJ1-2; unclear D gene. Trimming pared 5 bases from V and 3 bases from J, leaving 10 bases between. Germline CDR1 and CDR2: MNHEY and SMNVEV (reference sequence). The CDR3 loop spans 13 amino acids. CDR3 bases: TGTGCCAGCAGTGCAACCTATGACTATGGCTACACCTTC. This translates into CASSATYDYGYTF.

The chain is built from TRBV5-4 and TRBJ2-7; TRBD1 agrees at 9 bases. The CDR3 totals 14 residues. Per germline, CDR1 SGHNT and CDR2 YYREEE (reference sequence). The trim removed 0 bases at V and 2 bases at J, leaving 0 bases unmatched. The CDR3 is CASSLGQGAYEQYF. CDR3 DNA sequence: TGTGCCAGCAGCTTGGGACAGGGGGCCTACGAGCAGTACTTC.

The CDR3, as DNA: TGTGCCAGCCTCCGGATCGACGAGGGCGAGCAGTACTTC. It specifies CASLRIDEGEQYF. The chain has TRBV28 and TRBJ2-7; a weak D match, TRBD2 (5 bases). This CDR3 region has 13 residues. The germline CDR1 and CDR2 sequences are MDHEN and SYDVKM. Trimming took 8 bases from V and 6 from J, leaving 17 bases between them.

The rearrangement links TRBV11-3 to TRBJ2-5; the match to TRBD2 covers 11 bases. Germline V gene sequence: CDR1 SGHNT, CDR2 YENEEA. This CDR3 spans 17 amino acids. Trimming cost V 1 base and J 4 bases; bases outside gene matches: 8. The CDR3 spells CASSLVGSGRVGETQYF. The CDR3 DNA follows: TGTGCCAGCAGCTTAGTGGGTAGCGGGAGGGTCGGAGAGACCCAGTACTTC.

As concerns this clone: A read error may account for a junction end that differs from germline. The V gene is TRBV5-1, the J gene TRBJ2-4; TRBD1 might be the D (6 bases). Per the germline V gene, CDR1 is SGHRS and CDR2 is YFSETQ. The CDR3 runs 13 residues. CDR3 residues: CASSLEGQNSQYF. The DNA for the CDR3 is TGCGCCAGCAGCTTGGAGGGACAAAACAGTCAGTACTTC.

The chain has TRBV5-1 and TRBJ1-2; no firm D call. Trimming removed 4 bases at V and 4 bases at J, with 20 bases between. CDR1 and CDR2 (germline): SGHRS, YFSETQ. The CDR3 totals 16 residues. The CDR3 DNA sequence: TGCGCCAGCAGCCCCATGCCGCAGGAAGACCTCTATGGCTACACCTTC. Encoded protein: CASSPMPQEDLYGYTF.

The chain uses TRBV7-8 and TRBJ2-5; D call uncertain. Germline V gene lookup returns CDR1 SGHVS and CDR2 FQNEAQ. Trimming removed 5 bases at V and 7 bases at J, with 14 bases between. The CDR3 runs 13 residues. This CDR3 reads CASSPTVSATQYF. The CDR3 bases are TGTGCCAGCAGCCCCACAGTCTCTGCGACCCAGTACTTC.

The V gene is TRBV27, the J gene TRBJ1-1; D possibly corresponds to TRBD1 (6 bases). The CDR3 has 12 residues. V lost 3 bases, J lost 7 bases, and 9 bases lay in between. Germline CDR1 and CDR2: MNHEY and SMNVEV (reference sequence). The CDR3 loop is CASSLLQGEAFF. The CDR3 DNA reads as TGTGCCAGCAGTTTGTTACAGGGTGAAGCTTTCTTT.

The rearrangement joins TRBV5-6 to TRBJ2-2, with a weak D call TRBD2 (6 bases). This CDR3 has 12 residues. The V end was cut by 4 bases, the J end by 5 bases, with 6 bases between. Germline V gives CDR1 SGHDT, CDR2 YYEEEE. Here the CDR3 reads CASSRGTGELFF. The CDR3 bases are TGTGCCAGCAGCCGGGGGACCGGGGAGCTGTTTTTT.

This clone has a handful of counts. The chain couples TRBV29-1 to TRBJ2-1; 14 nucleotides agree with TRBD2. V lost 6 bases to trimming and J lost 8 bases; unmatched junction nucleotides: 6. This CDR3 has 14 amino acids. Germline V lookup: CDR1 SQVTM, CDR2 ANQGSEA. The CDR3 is CSVAGTSGSHEQFF. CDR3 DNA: TGCAGCGTGGCCGGGACTAGCGGGAGTCATGAGCAGTTCTTC.

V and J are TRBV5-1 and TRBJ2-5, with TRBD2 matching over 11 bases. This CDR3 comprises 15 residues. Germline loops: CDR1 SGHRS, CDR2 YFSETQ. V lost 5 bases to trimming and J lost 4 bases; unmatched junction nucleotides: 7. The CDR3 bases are TGCGCCAGCAGGGGACCACTAGCGGGAGCAGAGACCCAGTACTTC. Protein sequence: CASRGPLAGAETQYF.

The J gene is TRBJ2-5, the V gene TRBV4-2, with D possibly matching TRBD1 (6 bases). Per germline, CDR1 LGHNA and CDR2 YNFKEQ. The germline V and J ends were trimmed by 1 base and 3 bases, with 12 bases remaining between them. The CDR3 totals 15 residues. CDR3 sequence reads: CASSQVRQEKETQYF. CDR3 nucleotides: TGTGCCAGCAGCCAAGTACGACAGGAGAAAGAGACCCAGTACTTC.

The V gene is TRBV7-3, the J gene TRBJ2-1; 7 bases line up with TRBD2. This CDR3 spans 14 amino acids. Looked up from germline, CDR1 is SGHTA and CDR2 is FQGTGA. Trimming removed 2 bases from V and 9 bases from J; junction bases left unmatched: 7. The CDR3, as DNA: TGTGCCAGCAGCTTAGTTGGGGGGGAGAGTGAGCAGTTCTTC. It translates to CASSLVGGESEQFF.